This paragraph covers one T cell receptor beta chain sequence. These data are taken from a study of blood T cell repertoires in COVID-19. Clones were sequenced by immunoSEQ multiplex PCR, and TCRdb holds only the in-frame ones, with some missing. In the table there are some 83,000 clones, approximately 84% of which are singletons. The J segment lost 3 bases and the V segment lost 6 bases, leaving 1 base of the junction unmatched. The CDR3 totals 13 residues. Material: peripheral blood. The TCR sequence derives from a man aged 55 to 70 with active or convalescent COVID-19. This chain uses TRBV12-3 or TRBV12-4 with TRBJ2-3; TRBD2 matches at 9 bases. The CDR3 region has the DNA TGTGCCAGCAGGCTAGCGGGGACAGATACGCAGTATTTT. Translation gives CASRLAGTDTQYF.